This TCR beta chain was sequenced for a study of blood T cell repertoires in COVID-19. Across the study: From T cells, B-cell-depleted T cells, or PBMCs came the material, which was cDNA or gDNA.

This CDR3 has 13 amino acids. J lost 7 bases, V lost 10 bases, and 11 bases had no gene match. CDR1 is PRHDT and CDR2 is FYEKMQ in the germline V gene (reference sequence). Per the original data handling: How many nucleated cells were present was estimated from reference gene primer amplification. TCRdb's table, derived via immunoSEQ multiplex PCR, lists solely in-frame clones and lacks some. V, J and clone size derive from that table, while D and trimming were established from the DNA sequence. The sample shows some 260,000 clones, over 65% of them seen only once. Sequencing used peripheral blood. This TCR was sampled from a woman of 80 years or more with acute or convalescent COVID-19. V and J are TRBV13 and TRBJ1-2; 8 nucleotides align to TRBD1. The CDR3: CATPGGLWSGYTF. In DNA, the CDR3 is TGTGCCACGCCAGGGGGCCTATGGAGTGGCTACACCTTC.